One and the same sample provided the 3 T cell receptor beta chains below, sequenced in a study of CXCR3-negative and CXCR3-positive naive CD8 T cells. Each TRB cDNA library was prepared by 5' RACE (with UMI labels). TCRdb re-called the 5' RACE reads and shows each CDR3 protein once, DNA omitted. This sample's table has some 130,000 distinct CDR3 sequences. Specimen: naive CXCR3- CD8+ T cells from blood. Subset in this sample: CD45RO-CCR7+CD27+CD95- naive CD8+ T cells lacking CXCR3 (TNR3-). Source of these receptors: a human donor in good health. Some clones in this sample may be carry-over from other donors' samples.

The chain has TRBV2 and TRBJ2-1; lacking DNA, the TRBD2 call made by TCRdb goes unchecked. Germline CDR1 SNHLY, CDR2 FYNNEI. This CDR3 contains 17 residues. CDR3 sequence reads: CATKGDYRTSSYNEQFF. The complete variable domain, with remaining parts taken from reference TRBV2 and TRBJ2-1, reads EPEVTQTPSHQVTQMGQEVILRCVPISNHLYFYWYRQILGQKVEFLVSFYNNEISEKSEIFDDQFSVERPDGSNFTLKIRSTKLEDSAMYFCATKGDYRTSSYNEQFFGPGTRLTVL.

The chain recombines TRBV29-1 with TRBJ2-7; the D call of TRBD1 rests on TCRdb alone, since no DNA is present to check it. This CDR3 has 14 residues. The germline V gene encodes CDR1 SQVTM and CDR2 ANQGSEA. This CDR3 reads CSVEAPGDSYEQYF.

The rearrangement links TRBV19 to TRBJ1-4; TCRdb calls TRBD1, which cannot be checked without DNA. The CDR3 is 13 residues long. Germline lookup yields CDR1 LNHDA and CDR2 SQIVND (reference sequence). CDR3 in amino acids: CASSIGSGTQLFF.